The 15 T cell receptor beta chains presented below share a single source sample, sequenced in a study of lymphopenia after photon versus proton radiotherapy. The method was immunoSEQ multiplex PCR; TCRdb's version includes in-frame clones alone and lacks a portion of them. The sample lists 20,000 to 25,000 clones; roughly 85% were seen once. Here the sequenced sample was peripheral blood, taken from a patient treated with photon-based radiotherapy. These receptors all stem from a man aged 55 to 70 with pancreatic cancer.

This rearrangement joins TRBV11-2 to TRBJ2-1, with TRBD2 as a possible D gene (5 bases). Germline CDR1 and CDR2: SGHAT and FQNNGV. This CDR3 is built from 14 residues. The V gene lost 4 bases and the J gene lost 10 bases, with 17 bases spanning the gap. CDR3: CASSSLRTRREQFF. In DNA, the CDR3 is TGTGCCAGCAGCTCCCTACGAACTAGGAGGGAGCAGTTCTTC.

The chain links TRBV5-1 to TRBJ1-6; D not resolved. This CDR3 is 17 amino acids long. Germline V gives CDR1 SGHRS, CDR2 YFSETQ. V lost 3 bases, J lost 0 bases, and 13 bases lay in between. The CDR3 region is CASSYNLQTSYNSPLHF. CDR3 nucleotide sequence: TGCGCCAGCAGCTACAACTTACAGACCTCCTATAATTCACCCCTCCACTTT.

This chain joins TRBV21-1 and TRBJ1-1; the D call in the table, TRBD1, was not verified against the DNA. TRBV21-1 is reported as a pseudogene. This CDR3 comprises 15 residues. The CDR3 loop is CASSRGDSENTEAFF. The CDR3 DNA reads TGTGCCAGCAGCAGAGGGGACAGTGAGAACACTGAAGCTTTCTTT.

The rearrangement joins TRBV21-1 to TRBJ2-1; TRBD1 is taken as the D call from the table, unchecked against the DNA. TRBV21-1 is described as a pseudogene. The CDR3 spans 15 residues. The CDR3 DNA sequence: TGTGCCAGCAGCAAAGAGGACAAGACCTACAATGAGCAGTTCTTC. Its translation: CASSKEDKTYNEQFF.

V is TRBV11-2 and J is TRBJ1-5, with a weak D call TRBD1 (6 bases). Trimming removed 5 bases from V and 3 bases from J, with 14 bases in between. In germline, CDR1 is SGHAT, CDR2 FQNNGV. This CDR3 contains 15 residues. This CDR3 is CASSLSQGNNQPQHF. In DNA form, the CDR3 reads TGTGCCAGCAGCCTCTCCCAGGGGAACAATCAGCCCCAGCATTTT.

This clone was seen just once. The CDR3 loop is CASSEGGRPVGEQYF. DNA for the CDR3: TGTGCCAGCAGTGAAGGGGGACGGCCGGTTGGGGAGCAGTACTTC. The chain combines TRBV2 with TRBJ2-7; D possibly matches TRBD1 or TRBD2 (5 bases each). The CDR3 has 15 residues. From germline, CDR1 is SNHLY and CDR2 FYNNEI. V was pared by 1 base and J by 7 bases, with 17 bases between. Variable domain in full (rest from reference TRBV2 and TRBJ2-7): EPEVTQTPSHQVTQMGQEVILRCVPISNHLYFYWYRQILGQKVEFLVSFYNNEISEKSEIFDDQFSVERPDGSNFTLKIRSTKLEDSAMYFCASSEGGRPVGEQYFGPGTRLTVT.

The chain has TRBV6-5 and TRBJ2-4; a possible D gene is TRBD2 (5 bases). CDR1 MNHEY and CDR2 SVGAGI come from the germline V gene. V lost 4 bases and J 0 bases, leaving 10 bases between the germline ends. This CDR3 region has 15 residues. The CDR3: CASSSGYLAKNIQYF. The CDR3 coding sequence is TGTGCCAGCAGTTCGGGGTACCTAGCCAAAAACATTCAGTACTTC.

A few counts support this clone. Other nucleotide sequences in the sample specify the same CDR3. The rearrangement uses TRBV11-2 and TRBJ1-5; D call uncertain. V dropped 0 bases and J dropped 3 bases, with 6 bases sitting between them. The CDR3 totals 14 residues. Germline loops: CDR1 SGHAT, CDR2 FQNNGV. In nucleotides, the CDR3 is TGTGCCAGCAGCTTAGATCTAGTCAATCAGCCCCAGCATTTT. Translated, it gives CASSLDLVNQPQHF.

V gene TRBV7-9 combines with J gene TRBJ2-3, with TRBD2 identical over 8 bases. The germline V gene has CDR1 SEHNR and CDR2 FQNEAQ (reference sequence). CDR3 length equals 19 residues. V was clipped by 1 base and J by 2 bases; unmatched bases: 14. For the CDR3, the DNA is TGTGCCAGCAGCTTAGTGAGCGGGGGCCGAGCAGTAGCCACAGATACGCAGTATTTT. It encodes CASSLVSGGRAVATDTQYF. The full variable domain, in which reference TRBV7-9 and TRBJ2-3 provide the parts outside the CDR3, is DTGVSQNPRHKITKRGQNVTFRCDPISEHNRLYWYRQTLGQGPEFLTYFQNEAQLEKSRLLSDRFSAERPKGSFSTLEIQRTEQGDSAMYLCASSLVSGGRAVATDTQYFGPGTRLTVL.

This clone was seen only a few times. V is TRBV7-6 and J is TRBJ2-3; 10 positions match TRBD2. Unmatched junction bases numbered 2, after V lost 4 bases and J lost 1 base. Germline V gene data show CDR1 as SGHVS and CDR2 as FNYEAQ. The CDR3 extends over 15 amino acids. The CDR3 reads CASSSSGGGTDTQYF. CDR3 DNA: TGTGCCAGCAGCTCTAGCGGGGGTGGCACAGATACGCAGTATTTT.

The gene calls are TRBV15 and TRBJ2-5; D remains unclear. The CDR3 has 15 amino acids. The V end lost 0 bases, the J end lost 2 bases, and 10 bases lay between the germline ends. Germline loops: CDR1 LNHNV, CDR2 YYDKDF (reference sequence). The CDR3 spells CATSRDRVRQETQYF. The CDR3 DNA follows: TGTGCCACCAGCAGAGATAGGGTCAGGCAAGAGACCCAGTACTTC. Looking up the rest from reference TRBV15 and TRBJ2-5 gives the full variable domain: DAMVIQNPRYQVTQFGKPVTLSCSQTLNHNVMYWYQQKSSQAPKLLFHYYDKDFNNEADTPDNFQSRRPNTSFCFLDIRSPGLGDTAMYLCATSRDRVRQETQYFGPGTRLLVL.

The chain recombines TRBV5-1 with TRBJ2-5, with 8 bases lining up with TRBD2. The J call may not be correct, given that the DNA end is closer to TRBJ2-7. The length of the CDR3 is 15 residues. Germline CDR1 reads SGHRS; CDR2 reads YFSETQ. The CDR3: CASSPLSGISYEQYF. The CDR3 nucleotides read TGCGCCAGCAGCCCTCTTAGCGGGATCTCCTACGAGCAGTACTTC.

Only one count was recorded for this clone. CDR3 coding DNA: TGCGCCAGCAGCATGGGACTAGCGGGGGTCAATGAGCAGTTCTTC. It yields the protein CASSMGLAGVNEQFF. The rearrangement joins TRBV5-1 to TRBJ2-1, with 14 bases lining up with TRBD2. Germline V gene sequence: CDR1 SGHRS, CDR2 YFSETQ. This CDR3 has 15 amino acids. J gave up 6 bases and V 4 bases, and 3 bases lay outside the gene matches.

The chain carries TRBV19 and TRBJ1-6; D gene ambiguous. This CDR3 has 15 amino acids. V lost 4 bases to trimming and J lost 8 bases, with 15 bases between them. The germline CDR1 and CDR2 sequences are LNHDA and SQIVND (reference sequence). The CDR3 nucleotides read TGTGCCAGTAGTACGGCACTGTGGGGATATTCACCCCTCCACTTT. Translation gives CASSTALWGYSPLHF.

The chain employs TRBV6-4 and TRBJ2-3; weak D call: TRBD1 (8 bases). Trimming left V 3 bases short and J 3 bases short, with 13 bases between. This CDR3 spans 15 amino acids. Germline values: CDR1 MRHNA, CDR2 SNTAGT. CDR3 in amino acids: CASSEEQGGTDTQYF. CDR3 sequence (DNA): TGTGCCAGCAGTGAAGAACAGGGGGGGACAGATACGCAGTATTTT.